This section outlines one T cell receptor beta chain sequence together with its context. Its antigen is still unknown. The source of the sample is a study of T-cell reconstitution after alpha-beta-depleted transplantation in children. The study, taken as a whole, reports: Alpha-beta T cells present about two months after transplant were reported to originate from several hundred expanded graft clones. T-cell numbers and diversity one year post-transplant derived largely from freshly generated T cells.

It was with unique molecular identifiers that the TCRbeta library was prepared. TCRdb analysed the PCR reads with MiXCR anew, one entry per CDR3 protein. The sample lists under 850,000 distinct CDR3 sequences, 13% occurring once. V dropped 1 base and J dropped 4 bases, with 14 bases sitting between them. The CDR3 is 15 amino acids. CDR1 is SGHRS and CDR2 is YFSETQ in the germline V gene. The input for sequencing was PBMCs, taken before TCRalphabeta/CD19-depleted stem cell transplant. The TCR sequence derives from a girl aged 2 to 10 with congenital amegakaryocytic thrombocytopenia, due to receive a stem cell transplant. The chain uses TRBV5-1 and TRBJ1-1; the D gene is possibly TRBD1 (6 bases). The CDR3 here is CASSLWGPGVTEAFF. CDR3 nucleotide sequence: TGCGCCAGCAGCTTGTGGGGTCCAGGGGTCACTGAAGCTTTCTTT.